A single sample is the source of the 20 T cell receptor beta chains below, sequenced in a study of cytomegalovirus exposure and HLA in healthy donors. The data were produced by immunoSEQ multiplex PCR, yet TCRdb's version contains in-frame clones alone and is incomplete. The sample has around 60,000 clones, 90% to 97% seen once. The sequenced sample consisted of PBMCs. The origin of the receptors is a woman between 18 and 29 years old in good health and CMV-seronegative.

The chain employs TRBV19 and TRBJ2-3, with 7 positions matching TRBD1. V lost 3 bases to trimming and J lost 1 base; unmatched junction nucleotides: 19. The CDR3 contains 20 residues. Germline CDR1 reads LNHDA; CDR2 reads SQIVND (reference sequence). The CDR3 loop reads CASSMFPGQKYTTRTDTQYF. The CDR3 region has the DNA TGTGCCAGTAGTATGTTCCCGGGACAGAAATATACAACTCGCACAGATACGCAGTATTTT.

The table lists this clone with a count of one. The V gene is TRBV5-1, the J gene TRBJ2-7; D gene unclear. Trimming took 4 bases from V and 4 from J, leaving 36 bases between them. CDR1 is SGHRS, CDR2 YFSETQ, per germline. The CDR3 is 21 residues long. The CDR3 sequence: CASSPGPEWMRSRRRLYEQYF. DNA for the CDR3: TGCGCCAGCAGCCCGGGTCCTGAGTGGATGCGGTCCCGTAGGCGCCTTTACGAGCAGTACTTC.

The gene calls are TRBV30 and TRBJ2-7, with TRBD2 identical over 12 bases. The CDR3 sequence is 13 residues long. Germline values: CDR1 GTSNPN, CDR2 SVGIG (reference sequence). Trimming at V came to 5 bases and at J to 3 bases, leaving 2 bases not matched to a gene. The CDR3 loop reads CAWRLAGVYEQYF. CDR3 sequence (DNA): TGTGCCTGGCGACTAGCGGGAGTCTACGAGCAGTACTTC.

The rearrangement joins TRBV11-3 to TRBJ2-7, with a tentative D call TRBD2 (5 bases). Between the trimmed V and J ends, which lost 4 bases and 0 bases, there was a span of 16 bases. Germline-derived CDR1 and CDR2 are SGHNT and YENEEA. The CDR3 extends over 16 amino acids. In DNA form, the CDR3 reads TGTGCCAGCAGCTCCGGCGGGTGGGAAAGCTCCTACGAGCAGTACTTC. Protein product: CASSSGGWESSYEQYF.

The genes are TRBV28 and TRBJ2-5, with a weak D call TRBD2 (7 bases). This CDR3 is built from 14 residues. V was pared by 2 bases and J by 3 bases, with 10 bases between. Germline V gene data show CDR1 as MDHEN and CDR2 as SYDVKM. CDR3 DNA: TGTGCCAGCAGTTTAGGGGGGGGCGAAGAGACCCAGTACTTC. This sequence encodes CASSLGGGEETQYF. Based on the CDR3 plus reference TRBV28 and TRBJ2-5, the full variable domain is DVKVTQSSRYLVKRTGEKVFLECVQDMDHENMFWYRQDPGLGLRLIYFSYDVKMKEKGDIPEGYSVSREKKERFSLILESASTNQTSMYLCASSLGGGEETQYFGPGTRLLVL.

The chain recombines TRBV7-2 with TRBJ2-1; TRBD2 might be the D (5 bases). The CDR3 has 14 residues. Germline V lookup: CDR1 SGHTA, CDR2 FQGNSA. V was shortened by 6 bases and J by 2 bases, with 11 bases between the two germline ends. CDR3 protein: CASSARVAYNEQFF. The CDR3, as DNA: TGTGCCAGCAGTGCGAGGGTCGCCTACAATGAGCAGTTCTTC.

The table lists this clone with a count of one. The chain recombines TRBV25-1 with TRBJ2-5; TRBD2 aligns across 9 bases. Trimming cost V 5 bases and J 5 bases; bases outside gene matches: 12. There are 16 residues in the CDR3. Germline-derived CDR1 and CDR2 are MGHDK and SYGVNS. The CDR3 loop reads CASSPPGVAGVETQYF. In DNA form, the CDR3 reads TGTGCCAGCAGTCCCCCAGGGGTAGCGGGGGTTGAGACCCAGTACTTC.

This clone was seen only once. The chain couples TRBV7-9 to TRBJ1-4, with unresolved D. Germline lookup yields CDR1 SEHNR and CDR2 FQNEAQ (reference sequence). The CDR3 length is 18 residues. Trimming left V 5 bases short and J 0 bases short, with 19 bases between. The CDR3 bases are TGTGCCAGCAGCCTGCGGCCTCACGGGGAGGCAACTAATGAAAAACTGTTTTTT. It is translated as CASSLRPHGEATNEKLFF.

This chain joins TRBV28 and TRBJ2-1, with TRBD1 identical over 9 bases. V lost 5 bases to trimming and J lost 6 bases; unmatched junction nucleotides: 8. This CDR3 has 15 amino acids. Looked up from germline, CDR1 is MDHEN and CDR2 is SYDVKM. The CDR3 DNA follows: TGTGCCAGCAGTCCTGCGGGACAGGGAGGCAATGAGCAGTTCTTC. Protein product: CASSPAGQGGNEQFF. Full variable domain (remainder filled in from reference TRBV28 and TRBJ2-1): DVKVTQSSRYLVKRTGEKVFLECVQDMDHENMFWYRQDPGLGLRLIYFSYDVKMKEKGDIPEGYSVSREKKERFSLILESASTNQTSMYLCASSPAGQGGNEQFFGPGTRLTVL.

This chain connects TRBV29-1 to TRBJ1-1; the D gene is possibly TRBD1 (5 bases). The CDR3 totals 13 residues. Germline V CDR1 and CDR2: SQVTM, ANQGSEA. Trimming cost V 7 bases and J 0 bases, with 12 bases left between them. CDR3 loop: CSAGGTLNTEAFF. For the CDR3, the DNA is TGCAGCGCCGGGGGGACTTTGAACACTGAAGCTTTCTTT.

The V and J genes are TRBV5-6 and TRBJ2-2, with 8 bases identical to TRBD1. The germline V gene has CDR1 SGHDT and CDR2 YYEEEE. This CDR3 has 15 amino acids. J was trimmed by 6 bases and V by 4 bases; bases with no gene match: 8. The CDR3, as DNA: TGTGCCAGCAGCCTAAGGACAGGGTGGGCCGGGGAGCTGTTTTTT. Translating it yields CASSLRTGWAGELFF. Full variable domain (rest looked up from reference TRBV5-6 and TRBJ2-2): DAGVTQSPTHLIKTRGQQVTLRCSPKSGHDTVSWYQQALGQGPQFIFQYYEEEERQRGNFPDRFSGHQFPNYSSELNVNALLLGDSALYLCASSLRTGWAGELFFGEGSRLTVL.

V and J are TRBV7-3 and TRBJ2-1; 8 nucleotides line up with TRBD2. Germline CDR1 reads SGHTA; CDR2 reads FQGTGA. With 5 bases clipped from V and 4 bases from J, the junction kept 10 bases outside the gene matches. The CDR3 contains 16 residues. This CDR3 reads CASSPGGGGGYNEQFF. DNA for the CDR3: TGTGCCAGCAGCCCCGGGGGGGGAGGGGGATACAATGAGCAGTTCTTC.

CDR3 amino acids: CASSGGTRYEQYF. The CDR3 nucleotides are TGTGCCAGCAGTGGAGGGACCCGCTACGAGCAGTACTTC. The V gene is TRBV28, the J gene TRBJ2-7; a possible D gene is TRBD2 (6 bases). CDR3 length: 13 amino acids. Germline V gene sequence: CDR1 MDHEN, CDR2 SYDVKM. Trimming pared 5 bases from V and 3 bases from J, leaving 11 bases between.

The rearrangement joins TRBV28 to TRBJ2-3; 7 bases match TRBD1. Unmatched junction bases numbered 12, after V lost 7 bases and J lost 2 bases. The germline CDR1 and CDR2 sequences are MDHEN and SYDVKM. The length of the CDR3 is 16 residues. CDR3 bases: TGTGCCAGCACCTCCCCTGGGACAGACCTCACAGATACGCAGTATTTT. Protein product: CASTSPGTDLTDTQYF. The full variable domain, completed using reference TRBV28 and TRBJ2-3, is DVKVTQSSRYLVKRTGEKVFLECVQDMDHENMFWYRQDPGLGLRLIYFSYDVKMKEKGDIPEGYSVSREKKERFSLILESASTNQTSMYLCASTSPGTDLTDTQYFGPGTRLTVL.

This chain connects TRBV15 to TRBJ2-3, with D possibly matching TRBD2 (5 bases). The ends were cut back, 0 bases at V and 2 bases at J, with 9 bases in the middle. Germline V gene data show CDR1 as LNHNV and CDR2 as YYDKDF (reference sequence). CDR3 length equals 15 residues. CDR3 sequence: CATSRERGPTDTQYF. The CDR3 DNA is TGTGCCACCAGCAGAGAGCGAGGGCCCACAGATACGCAGTATTTT.

CDR3 nucleotide sequence: TGTGCCAGCAGTGATGGGCGGGGAGGGTTGGCAGAGACCCAGTACTTC. Translating gives CASSDGRGGLAETQYF. This chain links TRBV2 with TRBJ2-5; 7 nucleotides align to TRBD2. J lost 4 bases, V lost 3 bases, and 11 bases had no gene match. This CDR3 is 16 amino acids long. In germline, CDR1 is SNHLY, CDR2 FYNNEI.

J is TRBJ2-5 and V is TRBV5-1, with 8 bases aligning to TRBD1. CDR3 length: 16 residues. V dropped 0 bases and J dropped 4; count of bases not matched to a gene: 8. Germline V lookup: CDR1 SGHRS, CDR2 YFSETQ. CDR3 protein: CASSLGNTGGAETQYF. CDR3 sequence (DNA): TGCGCCAGCAGCTTGGGCAACACAGGGGGAGCAGAGACCCAGTACTTC.

This clone was seen just once. The chain employs TRBV15 and TRBJ2-1, with D maybe TRBD2 (6 bases). V gave up 1 base and J gave up 7 bases, with 17 bases separating them. The CDR3 is made up of 16 amino acids. The germline V gene has CDR1 LNHNV and CDR2 YYDKDF (reference sequence). The DNA of the CDR3 is TGTGCCACCAGCAGAGGAGGGAGGACCTCTAGAAATGAGCAGTTCTTC. Amino acids: CATSRGGRTSRNEQFF.

This rearrangement joins TRBV28 to TRBJ1-2; 8 nucleotides line up with TRBD1. The junction had 9 bases not matched to a gene; V was cut back by 7 bases and J by 8 bases. CDR3 length: 13 amino acids. The germline gives CDR1 MDHEN, CDR2 SYDVKM. CDR3 in DNA: TGTGCCAGCATGGGGCAGGGGGCCGCCGGCTACACCTTC. Translating gives CASMGQGAAGYTF.

V gene TRBV2 combines with J gene TRBJ2-1; D possibly corresponds to TRBD1 (6 bases). CDR1 is SNHLY and CDR2 is FYNNEI in the germline V gene. CDR3 length: 16 amino acids. Trimming left V 6 bases short and J 0 bases short, with 15 bases between. The CDR3 DNA reads as TGTGCCAGCAGCCGTGGGGGACACCTCTCCTACAATGAGCAGTTCTTC. It encodes CASSRGGHLSYNEQFF.